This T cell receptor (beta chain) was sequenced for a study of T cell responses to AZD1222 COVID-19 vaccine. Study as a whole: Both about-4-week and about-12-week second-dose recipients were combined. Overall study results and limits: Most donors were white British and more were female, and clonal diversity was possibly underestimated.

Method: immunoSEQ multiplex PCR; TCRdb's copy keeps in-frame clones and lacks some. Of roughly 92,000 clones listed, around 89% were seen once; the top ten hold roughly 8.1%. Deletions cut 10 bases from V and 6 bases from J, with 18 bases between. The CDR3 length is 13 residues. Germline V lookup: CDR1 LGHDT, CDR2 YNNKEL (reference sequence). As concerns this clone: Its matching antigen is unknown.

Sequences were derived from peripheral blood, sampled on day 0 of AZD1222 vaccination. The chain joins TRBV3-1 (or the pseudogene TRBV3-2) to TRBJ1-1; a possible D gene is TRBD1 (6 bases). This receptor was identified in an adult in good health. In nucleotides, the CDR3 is TGTGCCACCGGGGCACAGGGAAGGGCTGAAGCTTTCTTT. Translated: CATGAQGRAEAFF.